This T cell receptor beta chain came from a study of T cells in Graves' hyperthyroidism and ophthalmopathy. Study as a whole: Peripheral blood was obtained at initial diagnosis, preceding any treatment.

Amplified TCR beta CDR3 regions came from RNA transcripts. TCR CDR3 underwent first-round RT-PCR with the HTBI primer set. TCRdb re-called the multiplex PCR reads with MiXCR, one entry per CDR3 protein. The sample consists of over 150,000 distinct CDR3 sequences, about a sixth of them appearing once. Hyperthyroidism was newly diagnosed in patients aged 18 to 65 (duration under 2 months). This CDR3 contains 15 residues. Trimming removed 4 bases at V and 0 bases at J, with 13 bases between. Germline V gene lookup returns CDR1 MDHEN and CDR2 SYDVKM. The chain is built from TRBV28 and TRBJ2-7, with D unresolved. Material: blood. This sequence originates from a woman aged 45-65 years with Graves' hyperthyroidism. The CDR3, as DNA: TGTGCCAGCAGTTCTGGTGGCAACCCCTCCTACGAGCAGTACTTC. This gives the protein CASSSGGNPSYEQYF.